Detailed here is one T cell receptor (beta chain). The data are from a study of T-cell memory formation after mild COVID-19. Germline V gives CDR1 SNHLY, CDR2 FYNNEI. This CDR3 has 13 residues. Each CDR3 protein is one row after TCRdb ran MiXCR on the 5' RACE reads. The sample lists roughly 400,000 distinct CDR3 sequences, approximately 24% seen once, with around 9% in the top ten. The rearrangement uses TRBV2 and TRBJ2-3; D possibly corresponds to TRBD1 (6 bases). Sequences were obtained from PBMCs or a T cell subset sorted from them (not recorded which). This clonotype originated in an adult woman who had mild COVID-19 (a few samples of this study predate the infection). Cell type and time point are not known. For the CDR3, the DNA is TGTGTCAAGGGGGACGCTAGCACAGATACGCAGTATTTT. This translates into CVKGDASTDTQYF.